A single sample is the source of the 4 T cell receptor beta chains below, sequenced in a study of monozygotic twins with inflammatory bowel disease (dated by TCRdb to between 2017 and 2020). The method was 5' RACE. The reads were generated on an Illumina HiSeq 2500. TCRdb reprocessed the reads, reporting each CDR3 protein sequence once and no DNA. The table for this sample lists about 300,000 distinct CDR3 sequences. The top ten clones comprise about 5% of the sample. The sequenced sample consisted of blood. The source of these receptors is a human donor with ulcerative colitis or Crohn's disease, or a healthy co-twin of an affected twin (not recorded which).

The chain recombines TRBV6-5 with TRBJ2-7. The CDR3 spans 13 residues. CDR1 and CDR2 from the germline V gene are MNHEY and SVGAGI. CDR3 residues: CASSQVDLYEQYF.

The chain uses TRBV29-1 and TRBJ2-2; checking the TCRdb D call of TRBD1 is not possible without DNA. This CDR3 is 14 amino acids long. Germline V gene data show CDR1 as SQVTM and CDR2 as ANQGSEA. CDR3 sequence reads: CSVGQGGVTGELFF.

The chain joins TRBV5-1 to TRBJ2-2; absent DNA, TCRdb's TRBD1 call cannot be checked. Germline CDR1 and CDR2: SGHRS and YFSETQ. The CDR3 consists of 15 residues. The CDR3: CASSRDREKTGELFF.

The J gene is TRBJ2-3, the V gene TRBV5-1. The V gene's germline CDR1 is SGHRS and CDR2 YFSETQ. This CDR3 spans 15 amino acids. CDR3 in amino acids: CASSLFGGSTDTQYF.